The clone carrying this T cell receptor beta chain was seen many times. The antigen is undetermined. V dropped 0 bases and J dropped 5 bases, with 12 bases sitting between them. CDR1 is LNHNV, CDR2 YYDKDF, per germline (reference sequence). CDR3 length: 15 amino acids. The entry originates in a study of CD8 T cells in ankylosing spondylitis. As the method for making TCR beta libraries, quantitative 5'-RACE with molecular barcodes was used. TCRdb fed the 5' RACE reads into MiXCR, producing one record per CDR3 protein. The sample contains more than 600,000 distinct CDR3 sequences, under 20% of which appear only once. Overall study results and limits: Earlier work had already found some motif variants in reactive arthritis synovial fluid and blood. Several highly homologous variants made up a TCR beta motif, and this motif appeared characteristic of ankylosing spondylitis blood. Disease-linked clones displayed a CD8+ phenotype and appeared relatively rarely in peripheral blood.

The clonotype comes from a male donor with ankylosing spondylitis. Sequenced: blood, either unsorted or a sorted T cell fraction (not recorded which). This sequence joins TRBV15 and TRBJ2-3; a possible D gene is TRBD1 (6 bases). CDR3 residues: CATSREQGSLDTQYF. The CDR3 nucleotides read TGTGCCACCAGCAGAGAACAGGGTTCTTTAGATACGCAGTATTTT.